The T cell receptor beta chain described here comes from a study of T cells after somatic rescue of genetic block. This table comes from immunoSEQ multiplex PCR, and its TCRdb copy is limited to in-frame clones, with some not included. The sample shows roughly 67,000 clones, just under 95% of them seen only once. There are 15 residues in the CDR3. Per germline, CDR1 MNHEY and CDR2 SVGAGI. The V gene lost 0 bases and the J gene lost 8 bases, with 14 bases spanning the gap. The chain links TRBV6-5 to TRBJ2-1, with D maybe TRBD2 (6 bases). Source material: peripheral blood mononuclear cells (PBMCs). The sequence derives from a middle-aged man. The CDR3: CASSYSIAVGDEQFF. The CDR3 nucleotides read TGTGCCAGCAGTTACTCGATAGCGGTTGGCGATGAGCAGTTCTTC.